A selection of T cell receptor beta chains follows, all from one sample in a study of cytomegalovirus exposure and HLA in healthy donors. Profiled with immunoSEQ multiplex PCR; TCRdb holds only in-frame clones, not every one. The repertoire consists of nearly 200,000 clones, with around 87% occurring once and the leading ten covering roughly 1.3%. Sequenced sample: PBMCs. The receptors were sampled from a young man in good health and CMV-seronegative. The CDR3 runs from the conserved cysteine through the conserved F or W. Each record gives: D gene, CDR3 length, V gene, J gene, clone size, CDR3 DNA, CDR3 protein. The D gene is left open where the match is weak. Expanded clones get a size class; other rows say once, few or many, or leave the size out.

d_call: .; cdr3_length: 19; v_call: TRBV27; j_call: TRBJ2-6; clone_size: .; cdr3_nt: TGTGCCAGCAGTTACTTCGGCGGGGCACTAAGCTCTGGGGCCAACGTCCTGACTTTC; cdr3_aa: CASSYFGGALSSGANVLTF
d_call: TRBD1; cdr3_length: 14; v_call: TRBV29-1; j_call: TRBJ1-6; clone_size: .; cdr3_nt: TGCAGCGTTACAGGGGGCGGGATTGATTCACCCCTCCACTTT; cdr3_aa: CSVTGGGIDSPLHF
d_call: .; cdr3_length: 13; v_call: TRBV19; j_call: TRBJ2-7; clone_size: .; cdr3_nt: TGTGCCAGTAGTATGAGGCTTTCCTACGAGCAGTACTTC; cdr3_aa: CASSMRLSYEQYF
d_call: .; cdr3_length: 15; v_call: TRBV7-7; j_call: TRBJ2-2; clone_size: .; cdr3_nt: TGTGCTAGCAGCCGGGGACAACGAAACACCGGGGAGCTGTTTTTT; cdr3_aa: CASSRGQRNTGELFF
d_call: TRBD2; cdr3_length: 19; v_call: TRBV4-1; j_call: TRBJ2-5; clone_size: few; cdr3_nt: TGCGCCAGCAGCAGATTGTACTCTAGCGGGACTAGGGGCCAAGAGACCCAGTACTTC; cdr3_aa: CASSRLYSSGTRGQETQYF
d_call: TRBD2; cdr3_length: 14; v_call: TRBV7-2; j_call: TRBJ2-3; clone_size: .; cdr3_nt: TGTGCCAGCAGCCCGACTAGCGGCACAGATACGCAGTATTTT; cdr3_aa: CASSPTSGTDTQYF
d_call: .; cdr3_length: 15; v_call: TRBV5-5; j_call: TRBJ1-4; clone_size: .; cdr3_nt: TGTGCCAGCAGCTTCACCACTTCAACTAATGAAAAACTGTTTTTT; cdr3_aa: CASSFTTSTNEKLFF
d_call: .; cdr3_length: 13; v_call: TRBV6-5; j_call: TRBJ1-1; clone_size: .; cdr3_nt: TGTGCCAGCAGTTATGGGGGGGACACTGAAGCTTTCTTT; cdr3_aa: CASSYGGDTEAFF
d_call: .; cdr3_length: 14; v_call: TRBV27; j_call: TRBJ1-2; clone_size: .; cdr3_nt: TGTGCCAGCAGTCCCCGACAGAATTACTATGGCTACACCTTC; cdr3_aa: CASSPRQNYYGYTF
d_call: TRBD1; cdr3_length: 13; v_call: TRBV7-9; j_call: TRBJ1-2; clone_size: .; cdr3_nt: TGTGCCAGCAGCCCTGGACAGGGCTCTGGCTACACCTTC; cdr3_aa: CASSPGQGSGYTF
d_call: TRBD1; cdr3_length: 15; v_call: TRBV28; j_call: TRBJ2-7; clone_size: .; cdr3_nt: TGTGCCAGCACCCTCCTACCCGGGACAGGGTACGAGCAGTACTTC; cdr3_aa: CASTLLPGTGYEQYF
d_call: TRBD1; cdr3_length: 14; v_call: TRBV6-5; j_call: TRBJ2-5; clone_size: .; cdr3_nt: TGTGCCAGCGGCCGCCCAACAGGGGAAGAGACCCAGTACTTC; cdr3_aa: CASGRPTGEETQYF
d_call: .; cdr3_length: 14; v_call: TRBV6-1; j_call: TRBJ2-5; clone_size: .; cdr3_nt: TGTGCCAGCAGTGAAGCCGGAGGCGGAGAGACCCAGTACTTC; cdr3_aa: CASSEAGGGETQYF
d_call: .; cdr3_length: 14; v_call: TRBV5-1; j_call: TRBJ1-5; clone_size: .; cdr3_nt: TGCGCCAGCAGCTTGGGTGGGGGGGGGCAGCCCCAGCATTTT; cdr3_aa: CASSLGGGGQPQHF
d_call: TRBD1; cdr3_length: 18; v_call: TRBV27; j_call: TRBJ2-5; clone_size: once; cdr3_nt: TGTGCCAGCAGTTTATCCGGACAGGGCAGAGGTGGAGAAGAGACCCAGTACTTC; cdr3_aa: CASSLSGQGRGGEETQYF
d_call: .; cdr3_length: 13; v_call: TRBV6-5; j_call: TRBJ1-1; clone_size: .; cdr3_nt: TGTGCCAGCAGTCAACAGGAACTAACTGAAGCTTTCTTT; cdr3_aa: CASSQQELTEAFF
d_call: TRBD1; cdr3_length: 12; v_call: TRBV28; j_call: TRBJ1-1; clone_size: .; cdr3_nt: TGTGCCAGCCACAGGGGTGCGACTGAAGCTTTCTTT; cdr3_aa: CASHRGATEAFF
d_call: TRBD2; cdr3_length: 17; v_call: TRBV6-4; j_call: TRBJ2-2; clone_size: .; cdr3_nt: TGTGCCAGCACAGGTCTTCCTGGGGGGGATCGCACCGGGGAGCTGTTTTTT; cdr3_aa: CASTGLPGGDRTGELFF
d_call: .; cdr3_length: 14; v_call: TRBV2; j_call: TRBJ2-7; clone_size: .; cdr3_nt: TGTGCCAGCAGTGATCTCCGCGGATCGATCGGGCAGTACTTC; cdr3_aa: CASSDLRGSIGQYF
d_call: .; cdr3_length: 14; v_call: TRBV18; j_call: TRBJ1-5; clone_size: few; cdr3_nt: TGTGCCAGCTCACCACTCAGGGACAATCAGCCCCAGCATTTT; cdr3_aa: CASSPLRDNQPQHF
d_call: .; cdr3_length: 12; v_call: TRBV28; j_call: TRBJ2-7; clone_size: .; cdr3_nt: TGTGCCAGCAGTTCGGGAATCTACGAGCAGTACTTC; cdr3_aa: CASSSGIYEQYF
d_call: TRBD2; cdr3_length: 14; v_call: TRBV7-2; j_call: TRBJ2-5; clone_size: .; cdr3_nt: TGTGCCAGCAGCTCGGGAGGGGCCCAAGAGACCCAGTACTTC; cdr3_aa: CASSSGGAQETQYF
d_call: .; cdr3_length: 15; v_call: TRBV10-2; j_call: TRBJ2-7; clone_size: few; cdr3_nt: TGCGCCAGCAGTGACTGGCAGGGAGGAAAGGACGAGCAGTACTTC; cdr3_aa: CASSDWQGGKDEQYF
d_call: .; cdr3_length: 15; v_call: TRBV19; j_call: TRBJ1-6; clone_size: once; cdr3_nt: TGTGCCAGTAGGACAGCCAGCTCCTATAATTCACCCCTCCACTTT; cdr3_aa: CASRTASSYNSPLHF
d_call: .; cdr3_length: 17; v_call: TRBV7-2; j_call: TRBJ1-1; clone_size: .; cdr3_nt: TGTGCCAGCAGTTTAGGATTTGGACGGGAGGGTCGCACTGAAGCTTTCTTT; cdr3_aa: CASSLGFGREGRTEAFF
d_call: .; cdr3_length: 13; v_call: TRBV14; j_call: TRBJ1-2; clone_size: .; cdr3_nt: TGTGCCAGCAGCCGGGACAAGAACTATGGCTACACCTTC; cdr3_aa: CASSRDKNYGYTF
d_call: TRBD1; cdr3_length: 14; v_call: TRBV6-4; j_call: TRBJ1-6; clone_size: .; cdr3_nt: TGTGCCAGCAGTGAGACAGGGGATAATTCACCCCTCCACTTT; cdr3_aa: CASSETGDNSPLHF
d_call: .; cdr3_length: 13; v_call: TRBV25-1; j_call: TRBJ2-1; clone_size: .; cdr3_nt: TGTGCCAGCAGCCACCAGGGTCGCAATGAGCAGTTCTTC; cdr3_aa: CASSHQGRNEQFF
d_call: TRBD1; cdr3_length: 16; v_call: TRBV5-5; j_call: TRBJ2-1; clone_size: .; cdr3_nt: TGTGCCAGCAGCTTTCCTAGGACAGGTAAAGACCATGAGCAGTTCTTC; cdr3_aa: CASSFPRTGKDHEQFF
d_call: .; cdr3_length: 12; v_call: TRBV19; j_call: TRBJ1-2; clone_size: .; cdr3_nt: TGTGCCAGTATGGGAGGGGCTGAAGGCTACACCTTC; cdr3_aa: CASMGGAEGYTF
d_call: .; cdr3_length: 14; v_call: TRBV15; j_call: TRBJ1-5; clone_size: once; cdr3_nt: TGTGCCACCAGCAGAGACCGCGCTAATCAGCCCCAGCATTTT; cdr3_aa: CATSRDRANQPQHF
d_call: .; cdr3_length: 16; v_call: TRBV6-6; j_call: TRBJ2-7; clone_size: .; cdr3_nt: TGTGCCAGCAGTTACTCCCCGGACAGTCATACCTACGAGCAGTACTTC; cdr3_aa: CASSYSPDSHTYEQYF
d_call: .; cdr3_length: 13; v_call: TRBV5-1; j_call: TRBJ2-7; clone_size: .; cdr3_nt: TGCGCCAGCAGCTTGACGGTTGACTACGAGCAGTACTTC; cdr3_aa: CASSLTVDYEQYF
d_call: TRBD1; cdr3_length: 15; v_call: TRBV6-1; j_call: TRBJ2-7; clone_size: .; cdr3_nt: TGTGCCAGCAGTGTGGAACCGGGACAGATCTACGAGCAGTACTTC; cdr3_aa: CASSVEPGQIYEQYF
d_call: .; cdr3_length: 17; v_call: TRBV7-9; j_call: TRBJ2-1; clone_size: .; cdr3_nt: TGTGCCAGCAGCTCTAGAAACCGGGACTCAAGGTTGAGTGAGCAGTTCTTC; cdr3_aa: CASSSRNRDSRLSEQFF
d_call: .; cdr3_length: 15; v_call: TRBV5-6; j_call: TRBJ2-1; clone_size: once; cdr3_nt: TGTGCCAGCAGCTTTGATTTAACAGGGAACAATGAGCAGTTCTTC; cdr3_aa: CASSFDLTGNNEQFF
d_call: TRBD1; cdr3_length: 18; v_call: TRBV5-4; j_call: TRBJ2-6; clone_size: .; cdr3_nt: TGTGCCAGCAGCTTGGGACCGGGACAGTACTCTGGGGCCAACGTCCTGACTTTC; cdr3_aa: CASSLGPGQYSGANVLTF
d_call: TRBD1; cdr3_length: 13; v_call: TRBV5-1; j_call: TRBJ2-7; clone_size: .; cdr3_nt: TGCGCCAGCAGCTTGGTGGACAGGGGCGAGCAGTACTTC; cdr3_aa: CASSLVDRGEQYF
d_call: .; cdr3_length: 16; v_call: TRBV5-1; j_call: TRBJ2-1; clone_size: .; cdr3_nt: TGCGCCAGCACCCCCCAACAGGGCAGGGACTACAATGAGCAGTTCTTC; cdr3_aa: CASTPQQGRDYNEQFF
d_call: .; cdr3_length: 16; v_call: TRBV7-9; j_call: TRBJ2-3; clone_size: .; cdr3_nt: TGTGCCAGCAGCGTGGTAGCCCGTCCCTTAACAGATACGCAGTATTTT; cdr3_aa: CASSVVARPLTDTQYF
d_call: .; cdr3_length: 14; v_call: TRBV4-2; j_call: TRBJ2-1; clone_size: .; cdr3_nt: TGTGCCAGCAGCCAAGATAGCAGGGATCCTGGGCAGTTCTTC; cdr3_aa: CASSQDSRDPGQFF
d_call: TRBD1; cdr3_length: 14; v_call: TRBV5-4; j_call: TRBJ2-7; clone_size: .; cdr3_nt: TGTGCCAGCGGCAGACTGGACAGGGGCTTCGAGCAGTACTTC; cdr3_aa: CASGRLDRGFEQYF
d_call: .; cdr3_length: 16; v_call: TRBV5-4; j_call: TRBJ1-4; clone_size: .; cdr3_nt: TGTGCCAGCAGCTCGTACTTGGACAGCCGAGGGGAAAAACTGTTTTTT; cdr3_aa: CASSSYLDSRGEKLFF
d_call: .; cdr3_length: 16; v_call: TRBV27; j_call: TRBJ2-2; clone_size: few; cdr3_nt: .; cdr3_aa: CASSLSLRGGAGELFF
d_call: .; cdr3_length: 14; v_call: TRBV30; j_call: TRBJ2-5; clone_size: few; cdr3_nt: TGTGCCTGGAGTGGGGCAGTTGAACAAGAGACCCAGTACTTC; cdr3_aa: CAWSGAVEQETQYF
d_call: .; cdr3_length: 15; v_call: TRBV19; j_call: TRBJ1-5; clone_size: once; cdr3_nt: TGTGCCAGTAGTATGATGGCGGAGAGCAATCAGCCCCAGCATTTT; cdr3_aa: CASSMMAESNQPQHF
d_call: .; cdr3_length: 13; v_call: TRBV29-1; j_call: TRBJ2-1; clone_size: .; cdr3_nt: TGCAGCGTTAGTGGGAGCTCCTACAATGAGCAGTTCTTC; cdr3_aa: CSVSGSSYNEQFF
d_call: .; cdr3_length: 13; v_call: TRBV4-1; j_call: TRBJ2-3; clone_size: .; cdr3_nt: TGCGCCGTCCTGGAGATAGGTACAGATACGCAGTATTTT; cdr3_aa: CAVLEIGTDTQYF